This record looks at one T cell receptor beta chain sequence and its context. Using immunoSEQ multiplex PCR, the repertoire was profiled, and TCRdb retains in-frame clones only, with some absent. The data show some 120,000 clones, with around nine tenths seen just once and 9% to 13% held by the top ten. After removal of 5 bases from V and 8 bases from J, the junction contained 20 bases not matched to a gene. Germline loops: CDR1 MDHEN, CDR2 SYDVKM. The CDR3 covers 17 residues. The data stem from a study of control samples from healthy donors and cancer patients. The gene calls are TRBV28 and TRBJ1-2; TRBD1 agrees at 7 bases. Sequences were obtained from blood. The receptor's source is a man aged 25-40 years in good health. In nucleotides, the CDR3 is TGTGCCAGCAGTCCCGGCCCCGGGACAGCTCTTACAAGGGGCTACACCTTC. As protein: CASSPGPGTALTRGYTF.